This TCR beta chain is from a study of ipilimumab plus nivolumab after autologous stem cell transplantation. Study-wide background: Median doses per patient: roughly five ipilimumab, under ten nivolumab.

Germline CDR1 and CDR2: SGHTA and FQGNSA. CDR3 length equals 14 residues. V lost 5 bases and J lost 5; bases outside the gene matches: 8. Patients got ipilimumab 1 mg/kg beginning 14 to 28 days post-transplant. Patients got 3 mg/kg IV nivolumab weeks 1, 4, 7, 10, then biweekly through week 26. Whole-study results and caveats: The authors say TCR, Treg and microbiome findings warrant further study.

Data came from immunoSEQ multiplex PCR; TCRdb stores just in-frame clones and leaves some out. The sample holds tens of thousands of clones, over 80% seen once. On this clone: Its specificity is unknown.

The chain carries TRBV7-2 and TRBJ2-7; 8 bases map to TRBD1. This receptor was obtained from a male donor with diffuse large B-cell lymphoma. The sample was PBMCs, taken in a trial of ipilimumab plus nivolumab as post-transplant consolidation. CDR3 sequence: CASSRQGSLHEQYF. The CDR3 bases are TGTGCCAGCAGCCGACAGGGGAGTTTGCACGAGCAGTACTTC.